Included here is one T cell receptor beta chain sequence, with context. Profiled with immunoSEQ multiplex PCR; TCRdb holds only in-frame clones, not every one. The sample holds hundreds of thousands of clones, 80% to 90% seen once. This specimen comes from a study of blood T cell repertoires in COVID-19. The V segment lost 6 bases and the J segment 2 bases; nucleotides outside the gene matches: 7. This CDR3 spans 15 amino acids. Germline V gene data show CDR1 as LNHDA and CDR2 as SQIVND (reference sequence). The sequencing sample was made of peripheral blood. This TCR was sampled from a man aged 18 to 29 with COVID-19, enrolled during active disease. The V call is TRBV19, the J call TRBJ1-2, with 9 bases matching TRBD1. This chain's CDR3 is CASRIRTGGNYGYTF. In nucleotides, the CDR3 is TGTGCCAGTAGAATTAGAACAGGGGGCAACTATGGCTACACCTTC.